These 2 T cell receptor beta chains were sequenced from one sample in a study of blood T cell repertoires in COVID-19. Assay used: immunoSEQ multiplex PCR; TCRdb lists only in-frame clones, some missing. Counted here are fewer than 250,000 clones, 80% occurring once; the ten biggest clones make up about 6.3%. Sequenced material: peripheral blood. These receptors were taken from a man in his 60s with acute or convalescent COVID-19.

The J gene is TRBJ1-5, the V gene TRBV7-8; D remains unclear. Looked up from germline, CDR1 is SGHVS and CDR2 is FQNEAQ. The CDR3 extends over 14 amino acids. Trimming cost V 3 bases and J 1 base, with 7 bases left between them. CDR3: CASSFSGSNQPQHF. The CDR3, as DNA: TGTGCCAGCAGCTTCTCCGGGAGCAATCAGCCCCAGCATTTT. The entire variable domain, with the rest obtained from reference TRBV7-8 and TRBJ1-5, is as follows: GAGVSQSPRYKVAKRGQDVALRCDPISGHVSLFWYQQALGQGPEFLTYFQNEAQLDKSGLPSDRFFAERPEGSVSTLKIQRTQQEDSAVYLCASSFSGSNQPQHFGDGTRLSIL.

V is TRBV7-2 and J is TRBJ2-5, with TRBD1 matching 7 bases. V was clipped by 1 base and J by 4 bases; unmatched bases: 6. This CDR3 is 15 amino acids long. Germline assignment: CDR1 SGHTA and CDR2 FQGNSA. As DNA, the CDR3 is TGTGCCAGCAGCTTAGTGACAGGGCCCCCAGAGACCCAGTACTTC. Translation: CASSLVTGPPETQYF.